This T cell receptor beta chain was retrieved from a study of T cell repertoires in cytomegalovirus infection (dated by TCRdb to between 2017 and 2020). Study-wide context: Because public TCR beta signatures pointed to carriage of CMV infection together with the matching HLA type, the HLA type of each donor mattered for the analysis.

Sequencing used an Illumina HiSeq 1500. The public reads were run again by TCRdb, first through fastp at Q25 and then through MiXCR, and only productive beta chains were kept. Rows with a matching CDR3 protein are joined into one entry that keeps the most common DNA and genes. The sample yields about 160,000 distinct CDR3 sequences; roughly 18% were counted once. 18% of the sample is in the top ten clones. This clonotype was detected a few times. No cognate antigen has been identified for it. Base qualities are missing; no much larger clone stands one base away. V drops 1 base and J drops 5 bases, leaving 12 bases in between. CDR1 SEHNR and CDR2 FQNEAQ were looked up in the germline V gene (reference sequence). There are 14 amino acids in the CDR3, from cysteine to phenylalanine inclusive. The DNA shown is the 42-base CDR3, in frame from base 1. Summary of the overall study and its limitations: In both this cohort and an independent cohort of 352 donors, the cumulative frequency of public TCR beta family members distinguished carriers of CMV infection plus the relevant HLA type. The ex vivo response was dominated by HLA-C-restricted CMV-specific TCR beta clonotypes, and the single most frequent clonotype in two of eight donors was supplied by these HLA-C-restricted clonotypes.

The rearrangement joined TRBV7-9 to TRBJ2-7, with the D gene uncertain. The sequencing input was CD8+ T cells from PBMCs. The receptor's source is a human donor in good health (CMV status not recorded). Some clones in this sample may be carry-over from other donors' samples. Read as DNA, the sequence is TGTGCCAGCAGCTTAGTTGGGGTCGCAGACGAGCAGTACTTC. This codes for CASSLVGVADEQYF. Full variable domain (CDR3 extended with the reference TRBV7-9 and TRBJ2-7 proteins): DTGVSQNPRHKITKRGQNVTFRCDPISEHNRLYWYRQTLGQGPEFLTYFQNEAQLEKSRLLSDRFSAERPKGSFSTLEIQRTEQGDSAMYLCASSLVGVADEQYFGPGTRLTVT.